This T cell receptor beta chain is from a study of regulatory T cells in long-lasting Graves disease. Specified time point: persistent/refractory GD, antithyroid drugs over 5 years with positive TRAb. PBMC-derived RNA was used for the TCR library. One endocrinology department in Xi'an, China, was where patients came from. Overall study findings and caveats: When disease was persistent, TRBV28, TRBJ1-2 and TRBJ2-5 were the favored segments.

The TCR beta library used iRepertoire HTBI primers with Arm-PCR amplification of CDR3. One entry per CDR3 protein, called by TCRdb with MiXCR from the multiplex PCR reads. The profile shows around 460,000 distinct CDR3 sequences, around a fifth of them singletons. This clonotype was seen at least ten times. The antigen is not known. From germline, CDR1 is SEHNR and CDR2 FQNEAQ (reference sequence). CDR3 size: 15 residues. After removal of 5 bases from V and 6 bases from J, the junction contained 9 bases not matched to a gene. Sequencing was performed on peripheral blood mononuclear cells (PBMCs), taken when the disease was refractory, from a patient treated with antithyroid drugs. The TCR sequence derives from a female donor with Graves disease. The chain recombines TRBV7-9 with TRBJ1-2; 10 bases fit TRBD1. CDR3 sequence reads: CASSMRPGTGDGYTF. DNA of the CDR3: TGTGCCAGCAGCATGCGTCCCGGGACAGGGGATGGCTACACCTTC.